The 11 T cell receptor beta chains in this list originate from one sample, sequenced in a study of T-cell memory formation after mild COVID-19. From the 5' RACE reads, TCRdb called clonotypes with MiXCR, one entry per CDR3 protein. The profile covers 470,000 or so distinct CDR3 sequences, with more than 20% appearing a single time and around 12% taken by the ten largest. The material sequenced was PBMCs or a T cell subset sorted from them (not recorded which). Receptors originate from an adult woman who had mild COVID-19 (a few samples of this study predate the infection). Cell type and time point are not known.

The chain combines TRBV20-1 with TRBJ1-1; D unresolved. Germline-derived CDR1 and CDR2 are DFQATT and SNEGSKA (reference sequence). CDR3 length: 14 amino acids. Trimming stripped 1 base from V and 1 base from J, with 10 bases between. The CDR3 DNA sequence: TGCAGTGCTAGAGTTCGGCACCAGAACACTGAAGCTTTCTTT. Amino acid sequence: CSARVRHQNTEAFF.

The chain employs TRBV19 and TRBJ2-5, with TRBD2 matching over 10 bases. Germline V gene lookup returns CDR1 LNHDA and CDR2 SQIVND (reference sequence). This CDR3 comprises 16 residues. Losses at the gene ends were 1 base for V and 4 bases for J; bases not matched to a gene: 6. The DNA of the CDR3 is TGTGCCAGTAGTATAGGAGCGGGAGGGCCGTTAGAGACCCAGTACTTC. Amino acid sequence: CASSIGAGGPLETQYF.

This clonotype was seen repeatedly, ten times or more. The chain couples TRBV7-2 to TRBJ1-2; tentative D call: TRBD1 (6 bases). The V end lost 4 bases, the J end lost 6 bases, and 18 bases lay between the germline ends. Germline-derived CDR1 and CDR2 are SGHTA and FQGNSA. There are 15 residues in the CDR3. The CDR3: CASSSKQGFGDGYTF. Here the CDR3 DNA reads TGTGCCAGCAGCTCTAAACAGGGTTTTGGGGATGGCTACACCTTC.

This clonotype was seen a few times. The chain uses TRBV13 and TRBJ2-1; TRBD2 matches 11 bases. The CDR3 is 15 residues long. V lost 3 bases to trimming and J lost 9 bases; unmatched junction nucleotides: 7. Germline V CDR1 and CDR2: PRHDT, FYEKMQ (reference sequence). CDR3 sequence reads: CASSLYSGGAVEQFF. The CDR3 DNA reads TGTGCCAGCAGCTTGTATAGCGGGGGGGCGGTTGAGCAGTTCTTC. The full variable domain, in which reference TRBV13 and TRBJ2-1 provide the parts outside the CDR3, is AAGVIQSPRHLIKEKRETATLKCYPIPRHDTVYWYQQGPGQDPQFLISFYEKMQSDKGSIPDRFSAQQFSDYHSELNMSSLELGDSALYFCASSLYSGGAVEQFFGPGTRLTVL.

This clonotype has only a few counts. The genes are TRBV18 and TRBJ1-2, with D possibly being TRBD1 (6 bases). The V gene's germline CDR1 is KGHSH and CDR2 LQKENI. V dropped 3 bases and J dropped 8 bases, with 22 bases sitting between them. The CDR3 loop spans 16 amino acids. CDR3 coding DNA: TGTGCCAGCTCACCCGAATTTAGAAACAGGGAGGGCGGCTACACCTTC. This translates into CASSPEFRNREGGYTF. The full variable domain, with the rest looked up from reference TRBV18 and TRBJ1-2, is NAGVMQNPRHLVRRRGQEARLRCSPMKGHSHVYWYRQLPEEGLKFMVYLQKENIIDESGMPKERFSAEFPKEGPSILRIQQVVRGDSAAYFCASSPEFRNREGGYTFGSGTRLTVV.

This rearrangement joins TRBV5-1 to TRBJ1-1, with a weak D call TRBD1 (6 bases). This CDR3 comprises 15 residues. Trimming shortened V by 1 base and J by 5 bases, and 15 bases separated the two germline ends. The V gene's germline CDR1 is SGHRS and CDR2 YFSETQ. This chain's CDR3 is CASSLMGALGTEAFF. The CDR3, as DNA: TGCGCCAGCAGCTTGATGGGGGCCCTGGGAACTGAAGCTTTCTTT.

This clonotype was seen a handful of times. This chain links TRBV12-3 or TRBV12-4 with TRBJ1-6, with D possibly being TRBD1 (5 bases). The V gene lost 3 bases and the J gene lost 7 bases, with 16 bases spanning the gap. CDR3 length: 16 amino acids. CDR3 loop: CASSFVGTWMNSPLHF. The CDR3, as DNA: TGTGCCAGCAGTTTTGTTGGGACGTGGATGAATTCACCCCTCCACTTT.

DNA for the CDR3: TGTGCCAGCAGCGTAGAAGCGGGAGTAGACGAGCAGTACTTC. This translates into CASSVEAGVDEQYF. The chain links TRBV9 to TRBJ2-7, with 8 positions matching TRBD2. J was trimmed by 5 bases and V by 0 bases; bases with no gene match: 4. The CDR3 extends over 14 amino acids. Germline-derived CDR1 and CDR2 are SGDLS and YYNGEE.

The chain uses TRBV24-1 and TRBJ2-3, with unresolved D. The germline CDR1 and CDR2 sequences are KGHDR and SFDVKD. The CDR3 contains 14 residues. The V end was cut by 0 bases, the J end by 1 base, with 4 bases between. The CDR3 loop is CATSDLRGTDTQYF. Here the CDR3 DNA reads TGTGCCACCAGTGATTTGAGAGGCACAGATACGCAGTATTTT.

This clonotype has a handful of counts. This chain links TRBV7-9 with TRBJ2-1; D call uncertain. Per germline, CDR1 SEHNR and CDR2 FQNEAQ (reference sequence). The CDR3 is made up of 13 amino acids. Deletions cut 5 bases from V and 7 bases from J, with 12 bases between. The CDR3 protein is CASSPIDGNEQFF. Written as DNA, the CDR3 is TGTGCCAGCAGCCCGATAGACGGGAATGAGCAGTTCTTC.

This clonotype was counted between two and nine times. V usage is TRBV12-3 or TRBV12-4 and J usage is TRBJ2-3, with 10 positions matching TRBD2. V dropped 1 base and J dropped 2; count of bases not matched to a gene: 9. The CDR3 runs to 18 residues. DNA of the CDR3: TGTGCCAGCAGTTTAGGGCTTGGTAGCGGGGGGCACACAGATACGCAGTATTTT. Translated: CASSLGLGSGGHTDTQYF.